The rows below give T cell receptor beta chains drawn from one sample of a study of shared clonotypes between healthy human individuals. Profiling relied on immunoSEQ multiplex PCR, and the TCRdb table lists in-frame clones only, not all of them. The sample records approximately 810,000 clones, over 90% being singletons. Source material: naive CD8+ T cells sorted from blood. Receptors originate from a man aged 30-40 years in good health. The CDR3 runs from the conserved cysteine through the conserved F or W. The order of the fields is clone size, D gene, J gene, V gene, CDR3 DNA, CDR3 protein. The D gene is left open where the match is weak. Rows may omit the clone size; those that give it use once, few, many or a size class.

-,TRBD2,TRBJ2-2,TRBV6-1,TGTGCCAGCAGTGGATTACTAGCGGGAGGCCCCAGCACCGGGGAGCTGTTTTTT,CASSGLLAGGPSTGELFF
-,TRBD2,TRBJ2-5,TRBV29-1,TGCAGCGTTGTTTTGGCGGGAGGGCAAGAGACCCAGTACTTC,CSVVLAGGQETQYF
-,-,TRBJ1-4,TRBV5-1,TGCGCCAGCAGCTTGGGGCGGACAGTGACTAATGAAAAACTGTTTTTT,CASSLGRTVTNEKLFF
-,-,TRBJ2-7,TRBV11-2,TGTGCCAGCAGCCTCGGGGTCTACGAGCAGTACTTC,CASSLGVYEQYF
-,-,TRBJ1-5,TRBV28,TGTGCCAGCAGTTTTATGACAGAGGAGAATCAGCCCCAGCATTTT,CASSFMTEENQPQHF
-,TRBD2,TRBJ2-1,TRBV4-1,TGCGCCAGCAGCCAGGGGACTAGCGGGAAGCCTTATTGGAGGAATGAGCAGTTCTTC,CASSQGTSGKPYWRNEQFF
-,TRBD1,TRBJ2-1,TRBV7-9,TGTGCCAGCAGCTTAACGGACAGGGTCAATGAGCAGTTCTTC,CASSLTDRVNEQFF
-,TRBD2,TRBJ2-7,TRBV6-5,TGTGCCAGCAGTTATTTAGCGGGAGGAGGATCCTACGAGCAGTACTTC,CASSYLAGGGSYEQYF
-,-,TRBJ2-2,TRBV5-1,TGCGCCAGCAGCATCCGGGACCACAACACCGGGGAGCTGTTTTTT,CASSIRDHNTGELFF
-,-,TRBJ2-7,TRBV19,TGTGCCAGTAGTATAGGCGGCAGGGCCTACGAGCAGTACTTC,CASSIGGRAYEQYF
-,-,TRBJ1-1,TRBV7-9,TGTGCCAGCAGCCGTTACACTGAAGCTTTCTTT,CASSRYTEAFF
-,-,TRBJ2-2,TRBV2,TGTGCCAGCAGTGAACTTGGAACAGTCAACACCGGGGAGCTGTTTTTT,CASSELGTVNTGELFF
-,-,TRBJ2-1,TRBV13,TGTGCCAGCAGCTCCACCCCCGGTCGCGCGTCGAACAATGAGCAGTTCTTC,CASSSTPGRASNNEQFF
-,-,TRBJ2-3,TRBV9,TGTGCCAGCGGCGCAGATACGCAGTATTTT,CASGADTQYF
-,-,TRBJ2-2,TRBV28,TGTGCCAGCAGTTTAATTGGGGGAACCGGGGAGCTGTTTTTT,CASSLIGGTGELFF
-,-,TRBJ2-6,TRBV11-2,TGTGCCAGCAGCTTAGGTACCAACGTCCTGACTTTC,CASSLGTNVLTF
-,TRBD2,TRBJ2-5,TRBV4-1,TGCGCCAGCAGCCAAGAGGGACTAGGGGTCACCCAGTACTTC,CASSQEGLGVTQYF
-,-,TRBJ1-3,TRBV29-1,TGCAGCGTTGAGGGTGCCGGAAACACCATATATTTT,CSVEGAGNTIYF
-,TRBD2,TRBJ2-2,TRBV7-2,TGTGCCAGCCCCATAGCGGGGAGACGCACCGGGGAGCTGTTTTTT,CASPIAGRRTGELFF
-,TRBD2,TRBJ2-1,TRBV13,TGTGCCAGCAGCTCGACCGGGACTAGCGGGCGCGAGGGCAATGAGCAGTTCTTC,CASSSTGTSGREGNEQFF
-,TRBD1,TRBJ2-3,TRBV27,TGTGCCAGCAGGGACAGGGTGGACAATGCAGATACGCAGTATTTT,CASRDRVDNADTQYF
-,-,TRBJ1-1,TRBV6-1,TGTGCCAGCAGTAGTTGGGAGCTGGGAGCTTTCTTT,CASSSWELGAFF
-,-,TRBJ1-1,TRBV5-4,TGTGCCAGCAGCTCTGGGACATTGAACACTGAAGCTTTCTTT,CASSSGTLNTEAFF
once,-,TRBJ2-7,TRBV30,TGTGCCTGGAGTATGGGGGCCTCAGGCTCCTACGAGCAGTACTTC,CAWSMGASGSYEQYF
-,TRBD1,TRBJ1-2,TRBV5-6,TGTGCCAGCAGCCCGACAGGGGGCGGCATCGATGGCTACACCTTC,CASSPTGGGIDGYTF
-,TRBD1,TRBJ2-3,TRBV7-9,TGTGCCAGCAGCTTAAGCGGACAGGGGATAGATACGCAGTATTTT,CASSLSGQGIDTQYF
-,TRBD2,TRBJ2-1,TRBV10-2,TGCGCCAGCAGTGGTAGCGGGAGGACTGGTGCGTGGAATGAGCAGTTCTTC,CASSGSGRTGAWNEQFF
-,-,TRBJ2-1,TRBV5-1,TGCGCCAGCAGCTTTCGTGGGGGAGAGACGTACAATGAGCAGTTCTTC,CASSFRGGETYNEQFF
-,-,TRBJ1-5,TRBV7-9,TGTGCCAGCAGCGGGGATGGACCCAGGCATCAGCCCCAGCATTTT,CASSGDGPRHQPQHF
-,TRBD1,TRBJ1-4,TRBV18,TGTGCCAGCTCACCGGGACAGAGAGATGCAACTAATGAAAAACTGTTTTTT,CASSPGQRDATNEKLFF